What follows is one T cell receptor (beta chain) and its context. Resections took place in Japan or China from the mid-2010s to the late 2010s. The entry originates in a study of immune evolution from preneoplasia to lung adenocarcinoma. Turning to the study itself: HLA loss of heterozygosity: 6% to 7.5% AIS, approximately 15% MIA, around 33% ADC, none AAH.

The CDR3 has 14 residues. Germline V CDR1 and CDR2: SNHLY, FYNNEI. V shed 6 bases and J 0 bases; nucleotides not matched to a gene: 2. Here immunoSEQ multiplex PCR was the method, and the copy in TCRdb shows in-frame clones only, minus some. The sample lists approximately 6,000 clones, about 84% occurring once. This TCR was sampled from an older donor with lung adenocarcinoma. The sequenced sample was FFPE lung adenocarcinoma in situ tissue. The chain carries TRBV2 and TRBJ1-3; TRBD1 matches 7 bases. DNA of the CDR3: TGTGCCAGCAGAGGACAGGCCTCTGGAAACACCATATATTTT. It is translated as CASRGQASGNTIYF.